This T cell receptor (beta chain) was sequenced during a study of follicular helper T cells after annual influenza vaccination. Germline CDR1 and CDR2: MNHEY and SVGAGI. Trimming took off 0 bases at V and 10 bases at J, with 19 bases between the two ends. The CDR3 runs to 16 residues. Time point defined: 2015-2016 season, 7 days after influenza vaccination. Using immunoSEQ multiplex PCR, the repertoire was profiled, and TCRdb retains in-frame clones only, with some absent. This table has about 10,000 clones, approximately 87% appearing once. This clonotype originated in an adult who received the influenza vaccine. The sample was CXCR5- memory CD4+ T cells sorted from blood, taken 7 days after influenza vaccination. The chain links TRBV6-5 to TRBJ2-1; possible D gene TRBD1, 5 bases. CDR3 nucleotides: TGTGCCAGCAGTTACTCGGTTACAGGCAGTCCCCGGGAGCAGTTCTTC. Its protein is CASSYSVTGSPREQFF.